The 28 T cell receptor beta chains in this list originate from one sample, sequenced in a study of cytomegalovirus exposure and HLA in healthy donors. PCR employed 60 Vbeta and 13 Jbeta primers. Using immunoSEQ multiplex PCR, the repertoire was profiled, and TCRdb retains in-frame clones only, with some absent. The table shows about 180,000 clones, with approximately 80% occurring only once. The sequencing sample was made of PBMCs. These receptors were taken from a man aged 60-69 years in good health and CMV-seronegative.

The chain employs TRBV7-3 and TRBJ2-1, with TRBD2 matching 7 bases. Unmatched junction bases numbered 18, after V lost 4 bases and J lost 6 bases. The CDR3 loop spans 18 amino acids. Germline loops: CDR1 SGHTA, CDR2 FQGTGA. The CDR3 is CASSWSLGGVGRGNEQFF. As DNA, the CDR3 is TGTGCCAGCAGCTGGTCCCTGGGGGGGGTAGGTCGGGGCAATGAGCAGTTCTTC.

Only a few counts were recorded for this clone. DNA for the CDR3: TGTGCCAGCAGCCGCACCTTTCTAGCGGTCAAAGGGACCGGGGAGCTGTTTTTT. Translated: CASSRTFLAVKGTGELFF. V and J are TRBV28 and TRBJ2-2, with 7 bases fitting TRBD2. Germline CDR1 reads MDHEN; CDR2 reads SYDVKM. With 6 bases clipped from V and 5 bases from J, the junction kept 18 bases outside the gene matches. The CDR3 has 18 residues.

The rearrangement uses TRBV5-8 and TRBJ1-5; perhaps TRBD1 as D (6 bases). V shed 10 bases and J shed 5 bases, with 19 bases lying between them. Germline lookup yields CDR1 SGHTS and CDR2 YDEGEE. This CDR3 has 14 residues. In nucleotides, the CDR3 is TGTGCCTCAGCAGAGGGGGGGCTGTATCAGCCCCAGCATTTT. Translating gives CASAEGGLYQPQHF.

The chain has TRBV4-1 and TRBJ1-1; no definite D call. Looked up from germline, CDR1 is MGHRA and CDR2 is YSYEKL. The CDR3 extends over 14 amino acids. V lost 2 bases to trimming and J lost 0 bases, with 7 bases between them. The CDR3 here is CASSQKLMNTEAFF. The CDR3 nucleotides read TGCGCCAGCAGCCAAAAACTTATGAACACTGAAGCTTTCTTT.

The chain links TRBV2 to TRBJ2-7; 9 bases fit TRBD1. The V and J ends lost 7 bases and 2 bases, in that order; junction bases with no gene match: 6. This CDR3 has 14 amino acids. Germline CDR1 SNHLY, CDR2 FYNNEI. CDR3 coding DNA: TGTGCCAGCAACCCACAGGGGGCCCCCTACGAGCAGTACTTC. Translating gives CASNPQGAPYEQYF.

The J gene is TRBJ1-2, the V gene TRBV28; TRBD1 agrees at 7 bases. The germline CDR1 and CDR2 sequences are MDHEN and SYDVKM. The junction had 9 bases not matched to a gene; V was cut back by 4 bases and J by 7 bases. CDR3 length: 14 amino acids. The CDR3 DNA sequence: TGTGCCAGCAGTTCAAGACAGGGAGGAAGTGGCTACACCTTC. This encodes CASSSRQGGSGYTF.

This chain uses TRBV9 with TRBJ2-7; D not certain. This CDR3 spans 12 amino acids. V was clipped by 4 bases and J by 2 bases, with 7 bases between them. Per germline, CDR1 SGDLS and CDR2 YYNGEE. The CDR3 coding sequence is TGTGCCAGCAGCCCCGGAGCCTACGAGCAGTACTTC. Its translation: CASSPGAYEQYF.

This clone has only a few counts. The V call is TRBV10-2, the J call TRBJ1-1; D is uncertain. Trimming stripped 7 bases from V and 4 bases from J, with 16 bases between. CDR1 and CDR2 (germline): WSHSY, SAAADI. The CDR3 sequence is 14 residues long. The CDR3 DNA reads TGCGCCAGCATGGTCGGGATGGGGAGCACTGAAGCTTTCTTT. Translated, it gives CASMVGMGSTEAFF.

The chain uses TRBV2 and TRBJ2-2, with a weak D call TRBD1 (6 bases). The CDR3 is 15 residues long. The V and J ends lost 3 bases and 3 bases respectively, with 11 bases between them. CDR1 is SNHLY, CDR2 FYNNEI, per germline. The DNA of the CDR3 is TGTGCCAGCAGTGAGTTGGCAGGGGACACCGGGGAGCTGTTTTTT. Translated, it gives CASSELAGDTGELFF.

V is TRBV11-3 and J is TRBJ1-2; D is unclear. This CDR3 region has 14 residues. The ends were cut back, 5 bases at V and 7 bases at J, with 17 bases in the middle. In germline, CDR1 is SGHNT, CDR2 YENEEA. The chain's CDR3 is CASSPTLREAGYTF. CDR3 DNA sequence: TGTGCCAGCAGCCCCACCCTGAGGGAGGCTGGCTACACCTTC.

The J gene is TRBJ2-4, the V gene TRBV19; D possibly corresponds to TRBD1 (7 bases). V was pared by 1 base and J by 9 bases, with 13 bases between. This CDR3 is 14 amino acids long. Germline CDR1 LNHDA, CDR2 SQIVND (reference sequence). The CDR3 nucleotides read TGTGCCAGTAGTATAGGAGGGGGGACAGCCATTCAGTACTTC. Translating gives CASSIGGGTAIQYF.

The rearrangement joins TRBV11-2 to TRBJ2-2; a possible D gene is TRBD1 (5 bases). Trimming pared 10 bases from V and 2 bases from J, leaving 14 bases between. Germline CDR1 and CDR2: SGHAT and FQNNGV. The length of the CDR3 is 14 residues. The CDR3 loop is CATGAGYNTGELFF. Here the CDR3 DNA reads TGTGCCACCGGTGCAGGGTATAACACCGGGGAGCTGTTTTTT.

This clone has only a few counts. This sequence joins TRBV19 and TRBJ2-4; 8 bases match TRBD1. V dropped 4 bases and J dropped 3; count of bases not matched to a gene: 11. The CDR3 totals 17 residues. Germline lookup yields CDR1 LNHDA and CDR2 SQIVND (reference sequence). The CDR3 sequence is CASSTQGGLVVKNIQYF. DNA for the CDR3: TGTGCCAGTAGTACACAGGGGGGCTTGGTAGTCAAAAACATTCAGTACTTC. The full variable domain, completed using reference TRBV19 and TRBJ2-4, is DGGITQSPKYLFRKEGQNVTLSCEQNLNHDAMYWYRQDPGQGLRLIYYSQIVNDFQKGDIAEGYSVSREKKESFPLTVTSAQKNPTAFYLCASSTQGGLVVKNIQYFGAGTRLSVL.

The chain has TRBV2 and TRBJ1-6; weak D call: TRBD1 (6 bases). The germline CDR1 and CDR2 sequences are SNHLY and FYNNEI. The CDR3 runs 12 residues. Trimming pared 7 bases from V and 14 bases from J, leaving 15 bases between. This chain's CDR3 is CASTTDRASLHF. CDR3 DNA sequence: TGTGCCAGCACCACGGACAGAGCCTCCCTCCACTTT.

This clone was seen more than once but under ten times. V is TRBV4-2 and J is TRBJ1-6, with D uncertain. The CDR3 has 15 residues. Deletions cut 0 bases from V and 8 bases from J, with 11 bases between. The germline V gene encodes CDR1 LGHNA and CDR2 YNFKEQ. CDR3 DNA sequence: TGTGCCAGCAGCCAAGATCCCCGGGAAGATTCACCCCTCCACTTT. It specifies CASSQDPREDSPLHF.

V and J are TRBV7-8 and TRBJ2-5; tentative D call: TRBD2 (5 bases). Germline CDR1 and CDR2: SGHVS and FQNEAQ. V was clipped by 3 bases and J by 0 bases, with 11 bases between them. The CDR3 has 15 amino acids. The CDR3 bases are TGTGCCAGCAGCTTCTATCCGAGGGACCAAGAGACCCAGTACTTC. It encodes CASSFYPRDQETQYF.

CDR3 residues: CASSLETSHRYF. Written as DNA, the CDR3 is TGTGCCAGCAGCTTAGAGACTAGCCACCGGTACTTC. The gene calls are TRBV7-9 and TRBJ2-5; 7 bases are shared with TRBD2. V dropped 1 base and J dropped 13; count of bases not matched to a gene: 6. The CDR3 extends over 12 amino acids. From germline, CDR1 is SEHNR and CDR2 FQNEAQ (reference sequence).

This sequence joins TRBV28 and TRBJ2-3; TRBD2 matches at 13 bases. V was clipped by 5 bases and J by 7 bases; unmatched bases: 6. Per the germline V gene, CDR1 is MDHEN and CDR2 is SYDVKM. This CDR3 spans 15 amino acids. CDR3 DNA: TGTGCCAGCAGTACGTGGACTAGCGGGAGAAATACGCAGTATTTT. Its translation: CASSTWTSGRNTQYF.

The V and J genes are TRBV29-1 and TRBJ2-7; weak D call: TRBD2 (5 bases). Germline V gives CDR1 SQVTM, CDR2 ANQGSEA. V shed 6 bases and J shed 3 bases, with 9 bases lying between them. There are 11 residues in the CDR3. The CDR3, as DNA: TGCAGCGTCTCTAGCTACTACGAGCAGTACTTC. Amino acid sequence: CSVSSYYEQYF.

The chain couples TRBV6-4 to TRBJ2-2; D is uncertain. Germline V gives CDR1 MRHNA, CDR2 SNTAGT. This CDR3 region has 14 residues. Trimming shortened V by 4 bases and J by 2 bases, and 8 bases separated the two germline ends. The CDR3 protein is CASSVNFNTGELFF. CDR3 sequence (DNA): TGTGCCAGCAGTGTTAACTTTAACACCGGGGAGCTGTTTTTT.

V usage is TRBV7-6 and J usage is TRBJ2-1; maybe TRBD1 (6 bases). This CDR3 has 15 residues. Trimming shortened V by 5 bases and J by 3 bases, and 14 bases separated the two germline ends. Germline-derived CDR1 and CDR2 are SGHVS and FNYEAQ. The CDR3: CASSAGTNVYNEQFF. Here the CDR3 DNA reads TGTGCCAGCAGCGCCGGGACAAATGTCTACAATGAGCAGTTCTTC. The full variable domain, rest sourced from reference TRBV7-6 and TRBJ2-1, is GAGVSQSPRYKVTKRGQDVALRCDPISGHVSLYWYRQALGQGPEFLTYFNYEAQQDKSGLPNDRFSAERPEGSISTLTIQRTEQRDSAMYRCASSAGTNVYNEQFFGPGTRLTVL.

CDR3 region: CASSPLDRGMGQYF. For the CDR3, the DNA is TGTGCCAGCAGCCCCCTGGACAGGGGGATGGGGCAGTACTTC. V and J are TRBV14 and TRBJ2-7; 10 bases map to TRBD1. The V gene's germline CDR1 is SGHDN and CDR2 FVKESK. This CDR3 has 14 residues. Trimming cost V 4 bases and J 9 bases; bases outside gene matches: 9.

The chain combines TRBV6-5 with TRBJ1-6, with a weak D call TRBD1 (6 bases). The CDR3 loop spans 15 amino acids. Germline-derived CDR1 and CDR2 are MNHEY and SVGAGI. Trimming shortened V by 6 bases and J by 6 bases, and 15 bases separated the two germline ends. CDR3 coding DNA: TGTGCCAGCAGAACAGGGCCCTCAGTTAATTCACCCCTCCACTTT. Translation gives CASRTGPSVNSPLHF.

This clone was counted a few times. The chain couples TRBV6-5 to TRBJ2-2; no firm D call. V was pared by 4 bases and J by 6 bases, with 6 bases between. The CDR3 extends over 12 amino acids. Per the germline V gene, CDR1 is MNHEY and CDR2 is SVGAGI. The CDR3 sequence is CASSSSPGELFF. The CDR3, as DNA: TGTGCCAGCAGTTCTTCCCCCGGGGAGCTGTTTTTT.

The rearrangement links TRBV11-2 to TRBJ2-7, with D maybe TRBD1 (6 bases). The CDR3 has 14 amino acids. The V end lost 5 bases, the J end lost 2 bases, and 13 bases lay between the germline ends. Germline V gene lookup returns CDR1 SGHAT and CDR2 FQNNGV. CDR3 coding DNA: TGTGCCAGCAGCCCCATGACAGGAGCCTACGAGCAGTACTTC. This sequence encodes CASSPMTGAYEQYF.

The gene calls are TRBV7-6 and TRBJ2-7; D remains ambiguous. The ends were cut back, 1 base at V and 6 bases at J, with 7 bases in the middle. CDR1 is SGHVS, CDR2 FNYEAQ, per germline. CDR3 length equals 12 residues. This CDR3 is CASSLVSSEQYF. The CDR3 DNA reads TGTGCCAGCAGCTTAGTTTCCAGCGAGCAGTACTTC. The full variable domain, with the rest looked up from reference TRBV7-6 and TRBJ2-7, is GAGVSQSPRYKVTKRGQDVALRCDPISGHVSLYWYRQALGQGPEFLTYFNYEAQQDKSGLPNDRFSAERPEGSISTLTIQRTEQRDSAMYRCASSLVSSEQYFGPGTRLTVT.

The rearrangement joins TRBV27 to TRBJ2-7; 8 bases map to TRBD1. The CDR3 is made up of 14 amino acids. Unmatched junction bases numbered 0, after V lost 0 bases and J lost 2 bases. From germline, CDR1 is MNHEY and CDR2 SMNVEV (reference sequence). CDR3 region: CASSLSTGAYEQYF. CDR3 nucleotides: TGTGCCAGCAGTTTATCGACAGGGGCCTACGAGCAGTACTTC.

The rearrangement joins TRBV19 to TRBJ2-7; 10 bases match TRBD1. CDR3 size: 15 residues. CDR1 is LNHDA and CDR2 is SQIVND in the germline V gene (reference sequence). V gave up 5 bases and J gave up 3 bases; unmatched junction bases: 7. The CDR3 loop reads CASSVSRDRGYEQYF. CDR3 coding DNA: TGTGCCAGTAGTGTTTCCCGGGACAGGGGCTACGAGCAGTACTTC.